What follows describes a single TCR beta chain. The target antigen is unknown. A junction boundary mismatches the germline segment, possibly from a read error. These data come from a study of OX40 agonist ivuxolimab in advanced cancers. In the study overall: Dose-escalation patients' cancers were hepatocellular carcinoma, melanoma, renal cell or head and neck cancer. Overall study results and limits: Average numbers of expanded clones were greater in CD8+ T cells than in CD4+.

Produced via immunoSEQ multiplex PCR; TCRdb's table is partial and in-frame only. The sample gives around 68,000 clones, 80% to 90% of which show up once; roughly 1.2% is in the top ten. This CDR3 is 15 amino acids long. In germline, CDR1 is SGHVS, CDR2 FQNEAQ. The V gene is TRBV7-8, the J gene TRBJ1-2, with D tentatively TRBD1 (6 bases). The input for sequencing was CD4+ or CD8+ T cells sorted from blood, taken in a trial of the OX40 agonist ivuxolimab. This receptor was taken from an adult with an advanced solid tumor such as melanoma, head and neck, liver or kidney cancer. CDR3 bases: TGTGCCAGCACCTTACAGGGAGGGGCTAACTATGGCTACACCTTC. Its translation: CASTLQGGANYGYTF.